The 22 T cell receptor beta chains listed next were all sequenced from one sample in a study of blood T cells in healthy people across ages. The use of a sample-barcoded 5' primer and a J-beta primer mix characterized a second PCR of roughly 6 to 11 cycles. TCRdb analysed the 5' RACE reads with MiXCR anew, one entry per CDR3 protein. The sample includes over 1,500,000 distinct CDR3 sequences, about 50% of them seen just once. Sequenced material: blood. These receptor sequences come from a woman aged 40 to 50 in good health.

The chain recombines TRBV28 with TRBJ2-7; D is uncertain. Germline assignment: CDR1 MDHEN and CDR2 SYDVKM. Between the trimmed V and J ends, which lost 4 bases and 4 bases, there was a span of 20 bases. This CDR3 is 16 amino acids long. The CDR3 sequence: CASSSRTRALRYEQYF. For the CDR3, the DNA is TGTGCCAGCAGTTCCAGGACCCGGGCCCTCAGATACGAGCAGTACTTC.

The gene calls are TRBV28 and TRBJ2-5, with 13 bases matching TRBD2. The CDR3 contains 15 residues. The germline V gene encodes CDR1 MDHEN and CDR2 SYDVKM. Germline trimming cut 7 bases from V and 5 bases from J; bases unmatched to any gene: 7. In DNA form, the CDR3 reads TGTGCCAGCAAGGCCGGGACTAGCGGGGATGAGACCCAGTACTTC. Translation gives CASKAGTSGDETQYF.

The CDR3 nucleotides are TGTGCCAGCAGCTTAGGGGGGGACCTCACAGATACGCAGTATTTT. It is translated as CASSLGGDLTDTQYF. The V gene is TRBV7-2, the J gene TRBJ2-3; maybe TRBD2 (6 bases). Trimming cost V 1 base and J 2 bases, with 10 bases left between them. The germline V gene has CDR1 SGHTA and CDR2 FQGNSA. This CDR3 has 15 residues.

The chain uses TRBV27 and TRBJ2-5, with unresolved D. Trimming stripped 2 bases from V and 0 bases from J, with 7 bases between. This CDR3 spans 14 amino acids. Germline V gene data show CDR1 as MNHEY and CDR2 as SMNVEV (reference sequence). This CDR3 is CASSLAPNQETQYF. As DNA, the CDR3 is TGTGCCAGCAGTTTAGCGCCCAACCAAGAGACCCAGTACTTC.

CDR3 in amino acids: CSAEPGTSGAGEQFF. The CDR3 bases are TGCAGTGCCGAGCCCGGGACTAGCGGGGCTGGTGAGCAGTTCTTC. This chain links TRBV20-1 with TRBJ2-1, with TRBD2 identical over 13 bases. Germline CDR1 is DFQATT and CDR2 is SNEGSKA (reference sequence). The CDR3 length is 15 residues. The junction had 11 bases not matched to a gene; V was cut back by 6 bases and J by 9 bases.

This clonotype was observed a single time. The chain couples TRBV10-3 to TRBJ1-6, with D unresolved. Germline assignment: CDR1 ENHRY and CDR2 SYGVKD. The V end lost 4 bases, the J end lost 7 bases, and 14 bases lay between the germline ends. CDR3 size: 15 residues. CDR3 sequence: CAISGEVGWNSPLHF. For the CDR3, the DNA is TGTGCCATCAGTGGCGAGGTGGGCTGGAATTCACCCCTCCACTTT.

This rearrangement joins TRBV20-1 to TRBJ2-4; 12 nucleotides agree with TRBD2. The germline gives CDR1 DFQATT, CDR2 SNEGSKA (reference sequence). This CDR3 region has 14 residues. With V trimmed by 6 bases and J by 6 bases, 6 bases remained unmatched. The CDR3 DNA is TGCAGTGCGCCCCAACTAGCGGGGGGAAACATTCAGTACTTC. This translates into CSAPQLAGGNIQYF.

The chain uses TRBV12-3 or TRBV12-4 and TRBJ2-1, with 12 bases aligning to TRBD2. The V and J ends lost 7 bases and 8 bases, in that order; junction bases with no gene match: 18. This CDR3 has 18 residues. CDR3 DNA sequence: TGTGCCAGCACCTTGGGGGCTAGCGGGGGGGCCTCGGTCCATGAGCAGTTCTTC. Amino acids: CASTLGASGGASVHEQFF.

The chain links TRBV28 to TRBJ2-5; 11 nucleotides agree with TRBD1. Judging by the DNA end, TRBJ2-7 fits better; the J call may be wrong. The germline gives CDR1 MDHEN, CDR2 SYDVKM. The CDR3 is 15 residues long. The DNA for the CDR3 is TGTGCCAGCAGCTCCGGGACAGGGGGTTCGGGCGAGCAGTACTTC. Amino acids: CASSSGTGGSGEQYF.

Concerning this clonotype: The junction shows a germline mismatch at one end, possibly a read error. The DNA of the CDR3 is TGCTGTGCTCCCAGGGGGGATGAGCAGTTCTTC. Residues: CCAPRGDEQFF. The chain joins TRBV20-1 to TRBJ2-1, with a tentative D call TRBD1 (7 bases). The CDR3 loop spans 11 amino acids. Germline CDR1 DFQATT, CDR2 SNEGSKA (reference sequence).

The gene calls are TRBV11-2 and TRBJ2-5; D call uncertain. Germline V gene data show CDR1 as SGHAT and CDR2 as FQNNGV. V lost 4 bases and J 4 bases, leaving 16 bases between the germline ends. CDR3 length: 15 amino acids. CDR3 residues: CASSSVLGLGETQYF. CDR3 in DNA: TGTGCCAGCAGCTCTGTCCTGGGTTTGGGAGAGACCCAGTACTTC.

There are a few counts of this clonotype. The rearrangement uses TRBV7-2 and TRBJ1-5; 10 bases line up with TRBD1. From germline, CDR1 is SGHTA and CDR2 FQGNSA. The ends lost 1 base at V and 7 bases at J; junction bases unmatched: 1. This CDR3 is built from 14 residues. CDR3 sequence reads: CASSLGDRGQPQHF. The DNA for the CDR3 is TGTGCCAGCAGCTTAGGGGACAGGGGACAGCCCCAGCATTTT.

The chain carries TRBV9 and TRBJ1-2, with unresolved D. With 2 bases removed from V and 4 bases from J, the gap between germline ends came to 9 bases. This CDR3 is built from 13 residues. Germline loops: CDR1 SGDLS, CDR2 YYNGEE. The CDR3 loop is CASSVPLRYGYTF. The CDR3 nucleotides are TGTGCCAGCAGCGTTCCCTTACGCTATGGCTACACCTTC.

This chain joins TRBV4-2 and TRBJ1-2, with 7 bases matching TRBD1. Unmatched junction bases numbered 14, after V lost 0 bases and J lost 4 bases. The germline V gene has CDR1 LGHNA and CDR2 YNFKEQ. The CDR3 extends over 18 amino acids. CDR3 bases: TGTGCCAGCAGCCAAGAATCGACAGGGCGACCCGGCCTCTATGGCTACACCTTC. Its protein product is CASSQESTGRPGLYGYTF.

The CDR3 DNA reads as TGTGCCAGCAGCTTAGAAGAGACACCGGCTAACTATGGCTACACCTTC. This gives the protein CASSLEETPANYGYTF. This chain uses TRBV7-9 with TRBJ1-2; D uncertain. The V end was cut by 1 base, the J end by 0 bases, with 12 bases between. This CDR3 region has 16 residues. Germline CDR1 SEHNR, CDR2 FQNEAQ (reference sequence).

This chain uses TRBV2 with TRBJ2-7; 7 nucleotides match TRBD1. Trimming cost V 7 bases and J 0 bases; bases outside gene matches: 9. The CDR3 sequence is 15 residues long. Germline CDR1 SNHLY, CDR2 FYNNEI. CDR3 in DNA: TGTGCCAGCAAGAAGGGGGACAGCATCTCCTACGAGCAGTACTTC. The encoded protein is CASKKGDSISYEQYF.

The chain recombines TRBV20-1 with TRBJ2-3; 7 bases align to TRBD1. V gave up 0 bases and J gave up 8 bases; unmatched junction bases: 11. This CDR3 contains 15 residues. CDR1 and CDR2 from the germline V gene are DFQATT and SNEGSKA (reference sequence). CDR3 bases: TGCAGTGCTAGAGAGACAGGGACCTCCCGGGGTACGCAGTATTTT. The encoded protein is CSARETGTSRGTQYF.

The sample holds a few counts of this clonotype. The chain links TRBV27 to TRBJ2-7; D may be TRBD1 or TRBD2 (5 bases each). The CDR3 spans 14 residues. Germline CDR1 MNHEY, CDR2 SMNVEV (reference sequence). V was trimmed by 5 bases and J by 3 bases, leaving 14 bases between them. CDR3 nucleotides: TGTGCCAGCAGTCCCGGGACCCTTCTCTACGAGCAGTACTTC. It is translated as CASSPGTLLYEQYF.

Only a few counts were recorded for this clonotype. The chain combines TRBV11-2 with TRBJ2-7; the D is unclear. V was shortened by 3 bases and J by 10 bases, with 16 bases between the two germline ends. Germline-derived CDR1 and CDR2 are SGHAT and FQNNGV. CDR3 length equals 13 residues. This CDR3 is CASSFNPNSDQYF. The CDR3 region has the DNA TGTGCCAGCAGCTTTAACCCGAACTCGGACCAGTACTTC.

This chain links TRBV4-3 with TRBJ2-5; TRBD2 aligns across 8 bases. CDR3 length: 15 amino acids. Germline values: CDR1 LGHNA, CDR2 YSLEER. The trim removed 0 bases at V and 5 bases at J, leaving 5 bases unmatched. The CDR3 protein is CASSQDSSGGETQYF. For the CDR3, the DNA is TGCGCCAGCAGCCAAGACTCGTCGGGGGGGGAGACCCAGTACTTC.

This clonotype was detected once. The chain is built from TRBV12-3 or TRBV12-4 and TRBJ1-6; tentatively, D is TRBD1 (5 bases). Deletions cut 0 bases from V and 7 bases from J, with 10 bases between. The CDR3 covers 15 residues. The CDR3 DNA reads as TGTGCCAGCAGTTTAGCACAGGTCCTCAATTCACCCCTCCACTTT. Its translation is CASSLAQVLNSPLHF.

The rearrangement links TRBV4-2 to TRBJ2-3; D possibly uses TRBD1 or TRBD2 (5 bases each). Germline CDR1 reads LGHNA; CDR2 reads YNFKEQ. This CDR3 spans 16 amino acids. The V end was cut by 4 bases, the J end by 1 base, with 15 bases between. In nucleotides, the CDR3 is TGTGCCAGCAGCCGGGGACGATCAAGGGGCACAGATACGCAGTATTTT. It translates to CASSRGRSRGTDTQYF.